Listed below are T cell receptor beta chains from one sample, sequenced in a study of blood T cell repertoires in COVID-19. Only in-frame clones appear in the TCRdb table, and some are missing; sequencing was by immunoSEQ multiplex PCR. The sample holds roughly 63,000 clones, around 74% seen once. Material for sequencing was peripheral blood. All receptors derive from a woman over 75 with acute or convalescent COVID-19. Both conserved end residues are part of each CDR3. A D gene is named only where the DNA matches it firmly. Some rows have no size entry. The others give once, few or many, or a class for an expanded clone.

cdr3_aa: CASSSRTVGRGEQYF
cdr3_nt: TGTGCCAGCAGTTCGAGGACAGTGGGGAGGGGGGAGCAGTACTTC
d_call: -
v_call: TRBV28
j_call: TRBJ2-7
cdr3_length: 15
clone_size: -

cdr3_aa: CASSQVGDSSYEQYF
cdr3_nt: TGCGCCAGCAGCCAAGTGGGGGACAGCTCCTACGAGCAGTACTTC
d_call: TRBD1
v_call: TRBV4-3
j_call: TRBJ2-7
cdr3_length: 15
clone_size: few

cdr3_aa: CASSRGGFSTDTQYF
cdr3_nt: TGTGCCAGCAGTAGGGGGGGCTTTAGCACAGATACGCAGTATTTT
d_call: -
v_call: TRBV2
j_call: TRBJ2-3
cdr3_length: 15
clone_size: -

cdr3_aa: CASRDRGGTGELFF
cdr3_nt: TGTGCCAGCCGGGACAGGGGCGGGACCGGGGAGCTGTTTTTT
d_call: TRBD1
v_call: TRBV19
j_call: TRBJ2-2
cdr3_length: 14
clone_size: few

cdr3_aa: CASSPPTTGESPLHF
cdr3_nt: TGTGCCAGCAGCCCCCCGACGACAGGGGAATCACCCCTCCACTTT
d_call: TRBD1
v_call: TRBV6-6
j_call: TRBJ1-6
cdr3_length: 15
clone_size: -

cdr3_aa: CASSLLELLGEQFF
cdr3_nt: TGTGCCAGCAGCTTATTGGAGTTGTTAGGTGAGCAGTTCTTC
d_call: -
v_call: TRBV7-9
j_call: TRBJ2-1
cdr3_length: 14
clone_size: -

cdr3_aa: CASSLTGHQFYEQYF
cdr3_nt: TGTGCCAGCAGCTTGACGGGACACCAGTTCTACGAGCAGTACTTC
d_call: -
v_call: TRBV5-6
j_call: TRBJ2-7
cdr3_length: 15
clone_size: -

cdr3_aa: CASSQQRDRGHISSGANVLTF
cdr3_nt: TGCGCCAGCAGCCAACAGAGGGACAGGGGGCATATAAGCTCTGGGGCCAACGTCCTGACTTTC
d_call: TRBD1
v_call: TRBV4-3
j_call: TRBJ2-6
cdr3_length: 21
clone_size: -

cdr3_aa: CASGLGLVPQGF
cdr3_nt: TGTGCTAGTGGTTTGGGTCTGGTCCCCCAGGGCTTC
d_call: -
v_call: TRBV12-5
j_call: TRBJ2-7
cdr3_length: 12
clone_size: -

cdr3_aa: CASSPGGDTQYF
cdr3_nt: TGTGCCAGCTCACCCGGCGGGGATACGCAGTATTTT
d_call: -
v_call: TRBV18
j_call: TRBJ2-3
cdr3_length: 12
clone_size: -

cdr3_aa: CATLLVGRVGDTQYF
cdr3_nt: TGTGCCACCCTCCTCGTCGGGCGGGTTGGGGATACGCAGTATTTT
d_call: -
v_call: TRBV28
j_call: TRBJ2-3
cdr3_length: 15
clone_size: -

cdr3_aa: CASTFDSDSSYEQYF
cdr3_nt: TGTGCCAGCACTTTCGACAGTGATAGCTCCTACGAGCAGTACTTC
d_call: -
v_call: TRBV28
j_call: TRBJ2-7
cdr3_length: 15
clone_size: -

cdr3_aa: CASSFSSGQVLGEQFF
cdr3_nt: TGTGCCAGCAGTTTCTCCTCGGGACAGGTTTTAGGTGAGCAGTTCTTC
d_call: TRBD1
v_call: TRBV28
j_call: TRBJ2-1
cdr3_length: 16
clone_size: -

cdr3_aa: CASSQQLGQGNIQYF
cdr3_nt: TGCGCCAGCAGCCAGCAACTCGGACAGGGGAACATTCAGTACTTC
d_call: TRBD1
v_call: TRBV4-3
j_call: TRBJ2-4
cdr3_length: 15
clone_size: -

cdr3_aa: CASSYGLAGRETQYF
cdr3_nt: TGTGCCAGCAGTTACGGACTAGCGGGTAGAGAGACCCAGTACTTC
d_call: TRBD2
v_call: TRBV27
j_call: TRBJ2-5
cdr3_length: 15
clone_size: -

cdr3_aa: CSASLGSGAYNEQFF
cdr3_nt: TGCAGTGCTAGTCTCGGTAGCGGGGCCTACAATGAGCAGTTCTTC
d_call: TRBD2
v_call: TRBV20-1
j_call: TRBJ2-1
cdr3_length: 15
clone_size: -

cdr3_aa: CASSIALGGTSEQYF
cdr3_nt: TGTGCCAGTAGTATAGCTTTGGGAGGGACCTCCGAGCAGTACTTC
d_call: TRBD2
v_call: TRBV19
j_call: TRBJ2-7
cdr3_length: 15
clone_size: -

cdr3_aa: CASSLDGGDTEAFF
cdr3_nt: TGCGCCAGCAGCTTGGATGGAGGGGACACTGAAGCTTTCTTT
d_call: -
v_call: TRBV5-1
j_call: TRBJ1-1
cdr3_length: 14
clone_size: -

cdr3_aa: CASKEYNEQFF
cdr3_nt: TGTGCCAGTAAGGAGTACAATGAGCAGTTCTTC
d_call: -
v_call: TRBV19
j_call: TRBJ2-1
cdr3_length: 11
clone_size: -

cdr3_aa: CASSLHRDLSYEQYF
cdr3_nt: TGTGCCAGCAGCTTACACAGGGACCTCTCCTACGAGCAGTACTTC
d_call: -
v_call: TRBV7-8
j_call: TRBJ2-7
cdr3_length: 15
clone_size: -

cdr3_aa: CASSPTTSGGGTQYF
cdr3_nt: TGTGCCAGCAGCCCGACTACTAGCGGGGGTGGTACGCAGTATTTT
d_call: TRBD2
v_call: TRBV7-6
j_call: TRBJ2-3
cdr3_length: 15
clone_size: -

cdr3_aa: CASSVAGGGLEQFF
cdr3_nt: TGCGCCAGCAGTGTAGCGGGAGGGGGGTTGGAGCAGTTCTTC
d_call: TRBD2
v_call: TRBV10-2
j_call: TRBJ2-1
cdr3_length: 14
clone_size: -

cdr3_aa: CSVDSGKLSVGNEQFF
cdr3_nt: TGCAGCGTTGATAGCGGGAAGCTTAGTGTGGGAAATGAGCAGTTCTTC
d_call: TRBD2
v_call: TRBV29-1
j_call: TRBJ2-1
cdr3_length: 16
clone_size: -

cdr3_aa: CASSLLGGGELFF
cdr3_nt: TGTGCCAGCAGCCTATTAGGGGGTGGGGAGCTGTTTTTT
d_call: -
v_call: TRBV12-3/TRBV12-4
j_call: TRBJ2-2
cdr3_length: 13
clone_size: -

cdr3_aa: CASSSRDRGTDTQYF
cdr3_nt: TGTGCCAGCAGTTCCCGGGACAGGGGCACAGATACGCAGTATTTT
d_call: TRBD1
v_call: TRBV28
j_call: TRBJ2-3
cdr3_length: 15
clone_size: -

cdr3_aa: CAIRGASGRAAVNEQFF
cdr3_nt: TGTGCCATCAGAGGAGCTAGCGGGAGGGCCGCTGTCAATGAGCAGTTCTTC
d_call: TRBD2
v_call: TRBV10-3
j_call: TRBJ2-1
cdr3_length: 17
clone_size: -

cdr3_aa: CASSTGTGWYF
cdr3_nt: TGTGCCAGCAGTACCGGGACAGGGTGGTACTTT
d_call: TRBD1
v_call: TRBV28
j_call: TRBJ1-6
cdr3_length: 11
clone_size: -

cdr3_aa: CASSIGQGITRGEQFF
cdr3_nt: TGTGCCAGTAGTATAGGACAGGGGATAACTCGGGGGGAGCAGTTCTTC
d_call: TRBD1
v_call: TRBV19
j_call: TRBJ2-1
cdr3_length: 16
clone_size: once

cdr3_aa: CASSLGQGLEKLFF
cdr3_nt: TGCGCCAGCAGCTTGGGCCAGGGGCTTGAAAAACTGTTTTTT
d_call: -
v_call: TRBV5-1
j_call: TRBJ1-4
cdr3_length: 14
clone_size: -

cdr3_aa: CATSRDAGDSGANVLTF
cdr3_nt: TGTGCCACCAGCAGAGATGCGGGGGACTCTGGGGCCAACGTCCTGACTTTC
d_call: TRBD2
v_call: TRBV15
j_call: TRBJ2-6
cdr3_length: 17
clone_size: -

cdr3_aa: CASSHMSLDSPPEYEQYF
cdr3_nt: TGTGCCAGCAGCCATATGTCCCTCGACTCCCCCCCGGAGTACGAGCAGTACTTC
d_call: -
v_call: TRBV28
j_call: TRBJ2-7
cdr3_length: 18
clone_size: -

cdr3_aa: CAISESTGTGQHF
cdr3_nt: TGTGCCATCAGTGAGTCAACCGGGACAGGGCAGCATTTT
d_call: TRBD1
v_call: TRBV10-3
j_call: TRBJ1-5
cdr3_length: 13
clone_size: -

cdr3_aa: CASSLTSGSYNEQFF
cdr3_nt: TGCGCCAGCAGCCTAACTAGCGGGAGCTACAATGAGCAGTTCTTC
d_call: TRBD2
v_call: TRBV5-1
j_call: TRBJ2-1
cdr3_length: 15
clone_size: once

cdr3_aa: CASSLISGGNTEAFF
cdr3_nt: TGTGCCAGCAGTTTAATATCAGGGGGCAACACTGAAGCTTTCTTT
d_call: TRBD1
v_call: TRBV28
j_call: TRBJ1-1
cdr3_length: 15
clone_size: -

cdr3_aa: CSVRTGGTQYF
cdr3_nt: TGCAGCGTTAGGACTGGAGGGACCCAGTACTTC
d_call: -
v_call: TRBV29-1
j_call: TRBJ2-5
cdr3_length: 11
clone_size: -

cdr3_aa: CASSQGKQRILTDTQYF
cdr3_nt: TGCGCCAGCAGCCAAGGAAAGCAGCGAATACTCACAGATACGCAGTATTTT
d_call: -
v_call: TRBV4-1
j_call: TRBJ2-3
cdr3_length: 17
clone_size: -

cdr3_aa: CASSLGQGARGYTF
cdr3_nt: TGTGCCAGCAGCTTAGGACAGGGGGCGCGTGGCTACACCTTC
d_call: TRBD1
v_call: TRBV7-2
j_call: TRBJ1-2
cdr3_length: 14
clone_size: -

cdr3_aa: CASSPRGAGLNNNEQFF
cdr3_nt: TGTGCCAGCAGCCCAAGGGGAGCGGGGTTAAATAACAATGAGCAGTTCTTC
d_call: TRBD2
v_call: TRBV7-2
j_call: TRBJ2-1
cdr3_length: 17
clone_size: -

cdr3_aa: CASRSDMPNTEAFF
cdr3_nt: TGTGCCAGCAGGTCGGACATGCCCAACACTGAAGCTTTCTTT
d_call: -
v_call: TRBV7-9
j_call: TRBJ1-1
cdr3_length: 14
clone_size: few

cdr3_aa: CAWSAGLATHEQYF
cdr3_nt: TGTGCCTGGAGTGCCGGACTAGCGACACACGAGCAGTACTTC
d_call: TRBD2
v_call: TRBV30
j_call: TRBJ2-7
cdr3_length: 14
clone_size: -

cdr3_aa: CASSLPPRLAGVRNEQFF
cdr3_nt: TGTGCCAGCAGCTTACCGCCCCGACTAGCGGGAGTAAGAAATGAGCAGTTCTTC
d_call: TRBD2
v_call: TRBV7-9
j_call: TRBJ2-1
cdr3_length: 18
clone_size: -

cdr3_aa: CASSITGGSSYNEQFF
cdr3_nt: TGTGCCAGTAGTATCACGGGGGGAAGCTCCTACAATGAGCAGTTCTTC
d_call: TRBD2
v_call: TRBV19
j_call: TRBJ2-1
cdr3_length: 16
clone_size: few

cdr3_aa: CASSLSFGGRAKDTQYF
cdr3_nt: TGTGCCAGCAGCTTAAGTTTTGGCGGGAGGGCAAAAGATACGCAGTATTTT
d_call: TRBD2
v_call: TRBV7-2
j_call: TRBJ2-3
cdr3_length: 17
clone_size: few

cdr3_aa: CASSDLRHPENEKLFF
cdr3_nt: TGTGCCAGCAGTGACCTCCGACACCCAGAGAATGAAAAACTGTTTTTT
d_call: -
v_call: TRBV28
j_call: TRBJ1-4
cdr3_length: 16
clone_size: -

cdr3_aa: CASRLGSYNEQFF
cdr3_nt: TGTGCCAGCAGACTTGGCTCCTACAATGAGCAGTTCTTC
d_call: -
v_call: TRBV2
j_call: TRBJ2-1
cdr3_length: 13
clone_size: few

cdr3_aa: CASSLTLRETQYF
cdr3_nt: TGTGCCAGCAGCTTGACACTACGGGAGACCCAGTACTTC
d_call: -
v_call: TRBV5-6
j_call: TRBJ2-5
cdr3_length: 13
clone_size: -

cdr3_aa: CASSPNRAGVENTGELFF
cdr3_nt: TGTGCCAGCAGCCCAAATAGGGCAGGGGTTGAGAACACCGGGGAGCTGTTTTTT
d_call: -
v_call: TRBV7-8
j_call: TRBJ2-2
cdr3_length: 18
clone_size: -

cdr3_aa: CASSAEVGGMSGYTF
cdr3_nt: TGCGCCAGCAGCGCCGAGGTCGGGGGGATGAGTGGCTACACCTTC
d_call: -
v_call: TRBV5-1
j_call: TRBJ1-2
cdr3_length: 15
clone_size: -

cdr3_aa: CASSLRGAGYGDEQFF
cdr3_nt: TGTGCCAGCAGCTTGCGCGGGGCTGGCTACGGCGATGAGCAGTTCTTC
d_call: -
v_call: TRBV7-9
j_call: TRBJ2-1
cdr3_length: 16
clone_size: -

cdr3_aa: CASSLGTGKVYGYTF
cdr3_nt: TGTGCCAGCAGTTTAGGGACAGGGAAGGTCTATGGCTACACCTTC
d_call: TRBD1
v_call: TRBV28
j_call: TRBJ1-2
cdr3_length: 15
clone_size: few

cdr3_aa: CASNLLAGDTDTQYF
cdr3_nt: TGTGCCAGCAACCTACTAGCGGGAGACACAGATACGCAGTATTTT
d_call: TRBD2
v_call: TRBV28
j_call: TRBJ2-3
cdr3_length: 15
clone_size: few

cdr3_aa: CATSASTGVNQPQHF
cdr3_nt: TGTGCCACCAGCGCGTCGACAGGGGTCAATCAGCCCCAGCATTTT
d_call: TRBD1
v_call: TRBV15
j_call: TRBJ1-5
cdr3_length: 15
clone_size: few

cdr3_aa: CASNPEAGGIRDTQYF
cdr3_nt: TGTGCCAGCAACCCCGAGGCAGGGGGTATAAGAGATACGCAGTATTTT
d_call: TRBD1
v_call: TRBV7-3
j_call: TRBJ2-3
cdr3_length: 16
clone_size: -

cdr3_aa: CASSLGLPAANSPLHF
cdr3_nt: TGTGCCAGCAGCTTAGGTCTCCCCGCGGCGAATTCACCCCTCCACTTT
d_call: -
v_call: TRBV11-3
j_call: TRBJ1-6
cdr3_length: 16
clone_size: few

cdr3_aa: CASSLGMREVDTQYF
cdr3_nt: TGCGCCAGCAGCTTGGGGATGAGGGAGGTAGATACGCAGTATTTT
d_call: -
v_call: TRBV5-1
j_call: TRBJ2-3
cdr3_length: 15
clone_size: -